This T cell receptor beta chain was sequenced during a study of control samples from healthy donors and cancer patients. Repertoires were generated with immunoSEQ multiplex PCR, while TCRdb's copy carries only in-frame clones and drops some. In the table there are around 130,000 clones, over 75% of which are singletons. V dropped 5 bases and J dropped 7; count of bases not matched to a gene: 4. The CDR3 contains 12 residues. Germline CDR1 and CDR2: MDHEN and SYDVKM. The source of this sequence is a man aged 45-65 years in good health. The chain links TRBV28 to TRBJ2-7, with TRBD1 identical over 8 bases. Source material: blood. This CDR3 is CASSRQGREQYF. CDR3 bases: TGTGCCAGCAGTCGACAGGGGCGGGAGCAGTACTTC.